The 18 T cell receptor beta chains reported below all come from one sample, sequenced in a study of early stage breast cancer tumors. The method was immunoSEQ multiplex PCR; TCRdb's version includes in-frame clones alone and lacks a portion of them. The sample consists of 51,000 or so clones, roughly four fifths of them appearing once. Sequenced material: blood. Receptors were obtained from a person aged 45-65 years with breast cancer.

V gene TRBV7-2 combines with J gene TRBJ1-2; TRBD1 might be the D (5 bases). This CDR3 has 15 residues. The germline V and J ends were trimmed by 0 bases and 4 bases, with 12 bases remaining between them. Germline V gene data show CDR1 as SGHTA and CDR2 as FQGNSA. The CDR3 DNA sequence: TGTGCCAGCAGCTTAGCGACGACGGGGACCTATGGCTACACCTTC. Translation gives CASSLATTGTYGYTF.

The V call is TRBV6-5, the J call TRBJ2-2, with D possibly matching TRBD2 (6 bases). The germline gives CDR1 MNHEY, CDR2 SVGAGI. V was pared by 6 bases and J by 4 bases, with 12 bases between. This CDR3 has 14 residues. The CDR3 spells CASRPDYTTGELFF. CDR3 DNA: TGTGCCAGCAGGCCGGACTATACCACCGGGGAGCTGTTTTTT.

The chain couples TRBV23-1 to TRBJ2-7; TRBD1 matches 8 bases. TRBV23-1 is filed as an ORF, its function uncertain. The junction had 9 bases not matched to a gene; V was cut back by 3 bases and J by 5 bases. The CDR3 contains 15 residues. The CDR3 protein is CASSHLRQGSDEQYF. DNA of the CDR3: TGCGCCAGCAGTCACCTGAGACAGGGGTCGGACGAGCAGTACTTC.

Within the sample, this clone is medium-sized. The rearrangement links TRBV5-5 to TRBJ2-7; D gene ambiguous. This CDR3 region has 11 residues. In germline, CDR1 is SGHKS, CDR2 YYEKEE (reference sequence). Trimming pared 2 bases from V and 4 bases from J, leaving 4 bases between. Here the CDR3 DNA reads TGTGCCAGCAGCTTCCTATACGAGCAGTACTTC. Protein: CASSFLYEQYF.

This chain connects TRBV5-8 to TRBJ2-5, with unresolved D. Germline lookup yields CDR1 SGHTS and CDR2 YDEGEE. CDR3 length: 17 residues. V was cut by 1 base and J by 5 bases, with 21 bases left in between. CDR3 nucleotides: TGTGCCAGCAGCTTGTTTATGACGTCTAAATCTGGGGAGACCCAGTACTTC. As protein: CASSLFMTSKSGETQYF.

Only a few counts were recorded for this clone. V and J are TRBV5-8 and TRBJ1-5; weak D call: TRBD1 (6 bases). Germline CDR1 SGHTS, CDR2 YDEGEE. V was pared by 0 bases and J by 1 base, with 8 bases between. The CDR3 consists of 15 residues. The CDR3 DNA is TGTGCCAGCAGCTTGGGGACAGCCAGCAATCAGCCCCAGCATTTT. Encoded protein: CASSLGTASNQPQHF.

J is TRBJ2-7 and V is TRBV5-4; 11 bases line up with TRBD1. CDR1 and CDR2 (germline): SGHNT, YYREEE (reference sequence). This CDR3 region has 17 residues. With 4 bases clipped from V and 4 bases from J, the junction kept 13 bases outside the gene matches. The CDR3 here is CASSPTADRGRFYEQYF. CDR3 nucleotide sequence: TGTGCCAGCAGCCCGACCGCGGACAGGGGGCGCTTTTACGAGCAGTACTTC.

The rearrangement joins TRBV27 to TRBJ1-1; D remains unclear. The germline V gene encodes CDR1 MNHEY and CDR2 SMNVEV (reference sequence). There are 11 residues in the CDR3. Trimming stripped 7 bases from V and 1 base from J, with 4 bases between. The CDR3 DNA sequence: TGTGCCAGCAAGGAGAACACTGAAGCTTTCTTT. The encoded protein is CASKENTEAFF.

This clone was recorded a few times. This sequence joins TRBV5-1 and TRBJ2-7; 11 positions agree with TRBD1. From germline, CDR1 is SGHRS and CDR2 YFSETQ. The CDR3 contains 15 residues. With V trimmed by 3 bases and J by 5 bases, 7 bases remained unmatched. The CDR3 is CASSSRTGGFDEQYF. CDR3 nucleotides: TGCGCCAGCAGCTCCCGGACAGGGGGCTTTGACGAGCAGTACTTC.

The V and J genes are TRBV7-2 and TRBJ2-6; D gene uncertain. The CDR3 length is 15 residues. Germline assignment: CDR1 SGHTA and CDR2 FQGNSA. Trimming removed 2 bases at V and 4 bases at J, with 9 bases between. DNA for the CDR3: TGTGCCAGCAGCTTATTTCTTGCCGGGGCCAACGTCCTGACTTTC. Protein product: CASSLFLAGANVLTF. Full variable domain (outside the CDR3, taken from reference TRBV7-2 and TRBJ2-6): GAGVSQSPSNKVTEKGKDVELRCDPISGHTALYWYRQSLGQGLEFLIYFQGNSAPDKSGLPSDRFSAERTGGSVSTLTIQRTQQEDSAVYLCASSLFLAGANVLTFGAGSRLTVL.

V usage is TRBV18 and J usage is TRBJ2-7, with TRBD2 matching over 7 bases. The CDR3 has 13 residues. Germline loops: CDR1 KGHSH, CDR2 LQKENI. The V segment lost 6 bases and the J segment 7 bases; nucleotides outside the gene matches: 9. CDR3 in amino acids: CASSFGQGGEQYF. The CDR3 DNA follows: TGTGCCAGCTCGTTCGGCCAGGGAGGGGAGCAGTACTTC.

The chain uses TRBV7-9 and TRBJ2-3, with D possibly matching TRBD1 (6 bases). The germline gives CDR1 SEHNR, CDR2 FQNEAQ (reference sequence). The CDR3 is made up of 15 amino acids. Between the trimmed V and J ends, which lost 3 bases and 5 bases, there was a span of 15 bases. The CDR3 DNA sequence: TGTGCCAGCAGCTTGGGGTGGGGGCTGGGAGATACGCAGTATTTT. Translated, it gives CASSLGWGLGDTQYF. The variable domain in full, completed from reference TRBV7-9 and TRBJ2-3, reads DTGVSQNPRHKITKRGQNVTFRCDPISEHNRLYWYRQTLGQGPEFLTYFQNEAQLEKSRLLSDRFSAERPKGSFSTLEIQRTEQGDSAMYLCASSLGWGLGDTQYFGPGTRLTVL.

The CDR3 DNA is TGTGCCAGCAGTGGGGGCGGCACTGAAGCTTTCTTT. This sequence encodes CASSGGGTEAFF. The J gene is TRBJ1-1, the V gene TRBV6-6, with a weak D call TRBD1 (6 bases). Germline CDR1 MNHNY, CDR2 SVGAGI (reference sequence). The CDR3 runs to 12 residues. V was cut by 5 bases and J by 4 bases, with 8 bases left in between.

This clone appeared once. The genes are TRBV18 and TRBJ2-3; 8 positions agree with TRBD2. This CDR3 has 17 residues. V lost 0 bases, J lost 2 bases, and 7 bases stayed unmatched. The germline gives CDR1 KGHSH, CDR2 LQKENI. The CDR3 protein is CASSPPGLAGYTDTQYF. The CDR3 nucleotides read TGTGCCAGCTCACCACCCGGGTTAGCGGGGTACACAGATACGCAGTATTTT.

A remark on this clone: A read error may account for a junction end that differs from germline. The CDR3 here is CASSRAGGRVSETQYF. In nucleotides, the CDR3 is TGTGCTAGCAGCCGGGCGGGCGGGAGGGTTTCTGAGACCCAGTACTTC. V usage is TRBV7-7 and J usage is TRBJ2-5; 9 bases are shared with TRBD2. CDR3 length equals 16 residues. Germline V gene sequence: CDR1 SSHAT, CDR2 FNYEAQ (reference sequence).

V is TRBV4-3 and J is TRBJ1-5; a weak D match, TRBD1 (5 bases). Germline CDR1 and CDR2: LGHNA and YSLEER. This CDR3 region has 15 residues. The V and J ends lost 5 bases and 3 bases respectively, with 14 bases between them. CDR3 bases: TGCGCCAGCAGCTCACTGTGGGGGATCAATCAGCCCCAGCATTTT. It is translated as CASSSLWGINQPQHF.

The chain links TRBV28 to TRBJ1-6; D is undetermined. Germline values: CDR1 MDHEN, CDR2 SYDVKM. V was shortened by 2 bases and J by 10 bases, with 12 bases between the two germline ends. The CDR3 consists of 14 residues. The CDR3 is CASSLGREWSPLHF. CDR3 bases: TGTGCCAGCAGTTTAGGGAGGGAATGGTCACCCCTCCACTTT.

Regarding this clone: The missing conserved phenylalanine or tryptophan at the end of this CDR3 makes a read error likely. The limits of the CDR3 on the DNA are not certain, so only TCRdb's listed CDR3 is given. This rearrangement joins TRBV7-8 to TRBJ1-1; TRBD1 is the table's D call and was not checked against the DNA. From germline, CDR1 is SGHVS and CDR2 FQNEAQ. Termini included, the CDR3 measures 14 amino acids. CDR3: CASALSRTGGPEAS.